The 23 T cell receptor beta chains below all came from one sample that was sequenced in a study of shared clonotypes between healthy human individuals. Only in-frame clones appear in the TCRdb table, and some are missing; sequencing was by immunoSEQ multiplex PCR. The sample records some 2,500,000 clones, over 85% being singletons. Sample: naive CD4+ T cells from PBMCs. The subset is: CD45RA+ positively selected. The receptors were gathered from a young man in good health. Some clones in this sample may be carry-over from other donors' samples.

In its sample, this clone was seen a few times. This sequence joins TRBV5-4 and TRBJ1-1, with 8 bases fitting TRBD1. V shed 5 bases and J 2 bases; nucleotides not matched to a gene: 5. There are 14 residues in the CDR3. CDR1 is SGHNT, CDR2 YYREEE, per germline (reference sequence). DNA for the CDR3: TGTGCCAGCAGTACCGACAGGGGAAACACTGAAGCTTTCTTT. Protein product: CASSTDRGNTEAFF.

Concerning this clone: The sample carries other DNA sequences with the same CDR3. The chain joins TRBV19 to TRBJ1-3, with D tentatively TRBD1 (5 bases). V dropped 1 base and J dropped 4 bases, with 8 bases sitting between them. The CDR3 sequence is 14 residues long. Germline V lookup: CDR1 LNHDA, CDR2 SQIVND (reference sequence). The CDR3 nucleotides read TGTGCCAGTAGTATAGGACAGTTCGGAAACACCATATATTTT. Translating it yields CASSIGQFGNTIYF.

This sequence joins TRBV6-5 and TRBJ2-7, with unresolved D. V lost 5 bases, J lost 7 bases, and 12 bases lay in between. The CDR3 is 12 residues long. In germline, CDR1 is MNHEY, CDR2 SVGAGI. This chain's CDR3 is CASSPTTGEQYF. In nucleotides, the CDR3 is TGTGCCAGCAGTCCAACGACTGGGGAGCAGTACTTC.

V usage is TRBV28 and J usage is TRBJ1-3, with TRBD1 matching 11 bases. The V and J ends lost 4 bases and 5 bases, in that order; junction bases with no gene match: 4. CDR3 length: 15 amino acids. The germline V gene has CDR1 MDHEN and CDR2 SYDVKM. The CDR3 reads CASSSSDRGRNTIYF. In DNA form, the CDR3 reads TGTGCCAGCAGTTCCTCGGACAGGGGGCGAAACACCATATATTTT.

The chain couples TRBV18 to TRBJ1-6, with 9 nucleotides matching TRBD1. The CDR3 is 15 amino acids. V shed 4 bases and J 10 bases; nucleotides not matched to a gene: 8. The germline V gene has CDR1 KGHSH and CDR2 LQKENI. CDR3 amino acids: CASSQGQGDLSPLHF. Here the CDR3 DNA reads TGTGCCAGCTCACAGGGACAGGGCGATCTGTCACCCCTCCACTTT.

The chain recombines TRBV15 with TRBJ1-1; 7 bases fit TRBD1. With 5 bases clipped from V and 5 bases from J, the junction kept 8 bases outside the gene matches. The germline CDR1 and CDR2 sequences are LNHNV and YYDKDF (reference sequence). This CDR3 contains 14 residues. The CDR3 DNA reads TGTGCCACCAGCCGAGGGGGCGCAGGGACTGAAGCTTTCTTT. It is translated as CATSRGGAGTEAFF. The variable domain in full, completed from reference TRBV15 and TRBJ1-1, reads DAMVIQNPRYQVTQFGKPVTLSCSQTLNHNVMYWYQQKSSQAPKLLFHYYDKDFNNEADTPDNFQSRRPNTSFCFLDIRSPGLGDTAMYLCATSRGGAGTEAFFGQGTRLTVV.

The chain couples TRBV5-1 to TRBJ2-3; D unresolved. The CDR3 sequence is 14 residues long. CDR1 is SGHRS, CDR2 YFSETQ, per germline. V lost 0 bases and J 6 bases, leaving 11 bases between the germline ends. CDR3 sequence (DNA): TGCGCCAGCAGCTTGGCTCCTTTGAGGGATACGCAGTATTTT. Translated, it gives CASSLAPLRDTQYF.

V is TRBV19 and J is TRBJ2-4; 9 bases line up with TRBD1. This CDR3 region has 15 residues. Germline CDR1 reads LNHDA; CDR2 reads SQIVND (reference sequence). The V segment lost 6 bases and the J segment 3 bases; nucleotides outside the gene matches: 6. The DNA of the CDR3 is TGTGCCAGTAGGGGGACAGGGTACGGCAAAAACATTCAGTACTTC. This encodes CASRGTGYGKNIQYF.

Points on this clone: This sample also contains other DNA sequences that code for the same CDR3. J is TRBJ2-1 and V is TRBV6-1; a weak D match, TRBD2 (6 bases). CDR1 is MNHNS and CDR2 is SASEGT in the germline V gene. The CDR3 spans 13 residues. Trimming pared 4 bases from V and 4 bases from J, leaving 8 bases between. The CDR3, as DNA: TGTGCCAGCAGTGGGACTAATTACAATGAGCAGTTCTTC. This translates into CASSGTNYNEQFF.

A word on this clone: Other DNA sequences within the sample encode an identical CDR3. The CDR3 loop reads CASSLDRVNTEAFF. Written as DNA, the CDR3 is TGTGCCAGCTCACTGGACAGGGTGAACACTGAAGCTTTCTTT. V gene TRBV18 combines with J gene TRBJ1-1; 8 bases agree with TRBD1. Germline V gene data show CDR1 as KGHSH and CDR2 as LQKENI. Trimming cost V 4 bases and J 0 bases; bases outside gene matches: 1. This CDR3 has 14 residues.

This clone was picked up one time. J is TRBJ2-1 and V is TRBV30; 7 bases are shared with TRBD1. CDR1 is GTSNPN and CDR2 is SVGIG in the germline V gene (reference sequence). The CDR3 is 15 amino acids. J gave up 2 bases and V 0 bases, and 4 bases lay outside the gene matches. This CDR3 reads CAWSVGTAAYNEQFF. The CDR3 DNA sequence: TGTGCCTGGAGTGTAGGGACAGCAGCCTACAATGAGCAGTTCTTC.

The chain links TRBV6-5 to TRBJ2-5, with 8 bases matching TRBD2. The CDR3 is 15 amino acids. Looked up from germline, CDR1 is MNHEY and CDR2 is SVGAGI. The V segment lost 6 bases and the J segment 4 bases; nucleotides outside the gene matches: 10. The CDR3 loop is CASSPPAAGVETQYF. The DNA for the CDR3 is TGTGCCAGCAGCCCGCCCGCAGCGGGAGTAGAGACCCAGTACTTC.

The rearrangement joins TRBV6-6 to TRBJ2-7; D may match TRBD1 or TRBD2 (5 bases each). CDR1 and CDR2 (germline): MNHNY, SVGAGI (reference sequence). The ends were cut back, 5 bases at V and 4 bases at J, with 18 bases in the middle. This CDR3 has 15 amino acids. The DNA for the CDR3 is TGTGCCAGCAGTGACCCAGGGAGTCAGGCGTACGAGCAGTACTTC. This encodes CASSDPGSQAYEQYF.

The V call is TRBV7-9, the J call TRBJ1-1; 9 bases line up with TRBD1. Germline assignment: CDR1 SEHNR and CDR2 FQNEAQ (reference sequence). This CDR3 region has 14 residues. J gave up 11 bases and V 6 bases, and 13 bases lay outside the gene matches. Here the CDR3 DNA reads TGTGCCAGCAGGCCGGGACAGGGCTTCGGATGGGCTTTCTTT. This sequence encodes CASRPGQGFGWAFF.

This chain uses TRBV6-4 with TRBJ2-7; 9 nucleotides agree with TRBD2. CDR1 and CDR2 from the germline V gene are MRHNA and SNTAGT. CDR3 length: 15 residues. V was clipped by 3 bases and J by 6 bases; unmatched bases: 9. The CDR3 sequence is CASSEKRGDRAEQYF. Here the CDR3 DNA reads TGTGCCAGCAGTGAAAAGCGGGGGGACCGGGCCGAGCAGTACTTC.

The chain carries TRBV27 and TRBJ2-1; TRBD2 matches 11 bases. V trimming: 8 bases; J trimming: 8 bases; junction bases outside the gene matches: 5. The germline gives CDR1 MNHEY, CDR2 SMNVEV (reference sequence). The CDR3 covers 13 residues. The CDR3 bases are TGTGCCAGCCGACTAGCGGGAATCTATGAGCAGTTCTTC. Its protein product is CASRLAGIYEQFF.

To note about this clone: Other DNA sequences in the same sample also yield this CDR3. The chain is built from TRBV30 and TRBJ2-7, with TRBD1 identical over 8 bases. Germline-derived CDR1 and CDR2 are GTSNPN and SVGIG (reference sequence). The CDR3 consists of 13 residues. Unmatched junction bases numbered 4, after V lost 3 bases and J lost 3 bases. The CDR3 DNA reads TGTGCCTGGAGCCCCGACAGGGGCTACGAGCAGTACTTC. Translated, it gives CAWSPDRGYEQYF.

The chain uses TRBV4-1 and TRBJ2-1; the D call may be TRBD1 or TRBD2 (5 bases each). Germline loops: CDR1 MGHRA, CDR2 YSYEKL. This CDR3 spans 17 amino acids. The V end was cut by 0 bases, the J end by 6 bases, with 18 bases between. CDR3 loop: CASSQDGVRGLPNEQFF. CDR3 coding DNA: TGCGCCAGCAGCCAAGATGGAGTCCGGGGCTTGCCCAATGAGCAGTTCTTC.

V usage is TRBV7-9 and J usage is TRBJ1-1, with TRBD1 matching over 11 bases. The trim removed 3 bases at V and 1 base at J, leaving 10 bases unmatched. The CDR3 sequence is 18 residues long. The germline V gene encodes CDR1 SEHNR and CDR2 FQNEAQ (reference sequence). Written as DNA, the CDR3 is TGTGCCAGCAGCTTCCGGACAGGGGGCTTGACGGGGAACACTGAAGCTTTCTTT. Amino acids: CASSFRTGGLTGNTEAFF.

A remark on this clone: Distinct nucleotide sequences in the sample also encode this CDR3. This chain connects TRBV11-2 to TRBJ2-7; no firm D call. Germline lookup yields CDR1 SGHAT and CDR2 FQNNGV. V lost 0 bases, J lost 2 bases, and 8 bases lay in between. The CDR3 covers 14 residues. CDR3 protein: CASSLDLGTYEQYF. DNA for the CDR3: TGTGCCAGCAGCTTAGATTTGGGAACCTACGAGCAGTACTTC.

The genes are TRBV27 and TRBJ2-5; 15 bases are shared with TRBD2. Germline assignment: CDR1 MNHEY and CDR2 SMNVEV (reference sequence). The CDR3 has 19 residues. With V trimmed by 6 bases and J by 5 bases, 16 bases remained unmatched. This CDR3 reads CASSLDRAGLAGGSETQYF. The CDR3 region has the DNA TGTGCCAGCAGCCTGGACAGGGCGGGACTAGCGGGAGGTTCCGAGACCCAGTACTTC.

The chain has TRBV5-1 and TRBJ2-2, with D possibly being TRBD1 (5 bases). The CDR3 covers 16 residues. Per germline, CDR1 SGHRS and CDR2 YFSETQ. The V end was cut by 0 bases, the J end by 0 bases, with 9 bases between. The CDR3 DNA reads TGCGCCAGCAGCTTGGAAGGGGCGACGAACACCGGGGAGCTGTTTTTT. This codes for CASSLEGATNTGELFF.

V gene TRBV27 combines with J gene TRBJ2-7; 7 bases agree with TRBD2. There are 14 residues in the CDR3. CDR1 and CDR2 from the germline V gene are MNHEY and SMNVEV (reference sequence). The V segment lost 11 bases and the J segment 1 base; nucleotides outside the gene matches: 11. Here the CDR3 DNA reads TGTGCCCGCCCTGGGAGCGGGAAATCCTACGAGCAGTACTTC. Translating gives CARPGSGKSYEQYF.